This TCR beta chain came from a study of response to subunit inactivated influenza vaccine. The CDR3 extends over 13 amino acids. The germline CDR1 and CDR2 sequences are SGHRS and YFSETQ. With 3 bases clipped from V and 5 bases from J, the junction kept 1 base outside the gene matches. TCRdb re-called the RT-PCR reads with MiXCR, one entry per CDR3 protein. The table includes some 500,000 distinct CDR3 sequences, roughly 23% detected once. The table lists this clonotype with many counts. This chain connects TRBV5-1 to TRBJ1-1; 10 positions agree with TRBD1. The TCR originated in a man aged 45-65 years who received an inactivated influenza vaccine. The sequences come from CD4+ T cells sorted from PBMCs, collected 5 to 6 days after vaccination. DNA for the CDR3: TGCGCCAGCAGCTCGGGACAGGGGACTGAAGCTTTCTTT. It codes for CASSSGQGTEAFF. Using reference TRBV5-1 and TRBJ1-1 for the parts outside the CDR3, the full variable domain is KAGVTQTPRYLIKTRGQQVTLSCSPISGHRSVSWYQQTPGQGLQFLFEYFSETQRNKGNFPGRFSGRQFSNSRSEMNVSTLELGDSALYLCASSSGQGTEAFFGQGTRLTVV.